This TCR beta chain was recorded in a study of T cells in Graves' hyperthyroidism and ophthalmopathy. The study, taken as a whole, reports: Before onset, ophthalmopathy was predicted by the model a median roughly 6.8 months earlier. Separating ophthalmopathy from stable hyperthyroidism was achieved by a 13 V-J model.

Concerning this clonotype: The antigen is undetermined.

With a duration under 2 months, the hyperthyroidism was newly diagnosed in patients aged 18 to 65. Not enrolled were patients with uncontrolled infection, other autoimmune disease, pregnancy or lactation. Amplification of TCR beta CDR3 regions was performed using RNA transcripts as template. HTBI primers drove first-round RT-PCR of the TCR CDR3. TCRdb processed the multiplex PCR reads anew with MiXCR; each CDR3 protein has one entry. The sample consists of some 620,000 distinct CDR3 sequences, under 20% of them appearing once. CDR1 is SGDLS, CDR2 YYNGEE, per germline. This CDR3 spans 15 amino acids. V lost 2 bases and J lost 1; bases outside the gene matches: 4.

Input material: blood. The clonotype comes from a woman between 25 and 40 years old with Graves' hyperthyroidism. The chain is built from TRBV9 and TRBJ2-5; 8 bases map to TRBD1. The CDR3 DNA sequence: TGTGCCAGCAGCGTGGCAGGGGGCCTCCAAGAGACCCAGTACTTC. Protein product: CASSVAGGLQETQYF. The full variable domain, completed using reference TRBV9 and TRBJ2-5, is DSGVTQTPKHLITATGQRVTLRCSPRSGDLSVYWYQQSLDQGLQFLIQYYNGEERAKGNILERFSAQQFPDLHSELNLSSLELGDSALYFCASSVAGGLQETQYFGPGTRLLVL.